This passage covers 26 T cell receptor beta chains from one sample sequenced in a study of cytomegalovirus exposure and HLA in healthy donors. A multiplex PCR was run with 60 Vbeta primers and 13 Jbeta primers. The data were produced by immunoSEQ multiplex PCR, yet TCRdb's version contains in-frame clones alone and is incomplete. The sample holds a few hundred thousand clones, approximately 68% seen once. Sequenced material: PBMCs. Every receptor here comes from a woman aged 25 to 39 in good health and CMV-seronegative.

The V gene is TRBV15, the J gene TRBJ1-5; D uncertain. The CDR3 runs to 16 residues. V shed 7 bases and J shed 5 bases, with 21 bases lying between them. Germline lookup yields CDR1 LNHNV and CDR2 YYDKDF (reference sequence). CDR3 nucleotides: TGTGCCACCAAAGATGTAAAGACCGGGATATATCAGCCCCAGCATTTT. It translates to CATKDVKTGIYQPQHF.

This chain links TRBV9 with TRBJ2-3, with TRBD2 matching over 7 bases. V shed 0 bases, J shed 0 bases, and the junction held 10 bases outside the gene matches. There are 18 residues in the CDR3. The germline CDR1 and CDR2 sequences are SGDLS and YYNGEE. The CDR3 protein is CASSVGPLGSGSTDTQYF. Here the CDR3 DNA reads TGTGCCAGCAGCGTAGGCCCACTTGGTAGCGGGAGCACAGATACGCAGTATTTT.

This clone appeared a few times. The rearrangement uses TRBV5-4 and TRBJ2-1, with TRBD2 matching over 8 bases. Losses at the gene ends were 2 bases for V and 0 bases for J; bases not matched to a gene: 4. The length of the CDR3 is 16 residues. Germline loops: CDR1 SGHNT, CDR2 YYREEE (reference sequence). The CDR3 DNA is TGTGCCAGCAGCTTCGGGCGGGGGGACTCCTACAATGAGCAGTTCTTC. Its translation is CASSFGRGDSYNEQFF.

DNA of the CDR3: TGTGCCAGCAGTTACTCGGCCGATTATGGCTACACCTTC. Translated, it gives CASSYSADYGYTF. This chain links TRBV6-5 with TRBJ1-2; no reliable D call. Per the germline V gene, CDR1 is MNHEY and CDR2 is SVGAGI. The V and J ends lost 0 bases and 5 bases respectively, with 7 bases between them. CDR3 length: 13 amino acids.

This chain connects TRBV6-5 to TRBJ1-1; weak D call: TRBD1 (5 bases). Per germline, CDR1 MNHEY and CDR2 SVGAGI. The CDR3 extends over 15 amino acids. The V and J ends lost 0 bases and 5 bases respectively, with 13 bases between them. In DNA, the CDR3 is TGTGCCAGCAGTTACTCAGGAGGGGATGGAACTGAAGCTTTCTTT. It codes for CASSYSGGDGTEAFF.

This clone has only a few counts. One end of the junction is discordant with germline, which a read error may explain. The V call is TRBV30, the J call TRBJ1-6; D call uncertain. The length of the CDR3 is 13 residues. Germline V gives CDR1 GTSNPN, CDR2 SVGIG (reference sequence). In DNA form, the CDR3 reads TGTGACTGGAAACCCTCCTATAATTCACCCCTCCAATTT. This codes for CDWKPSYNSPLQF.

CDR3 DNA sequence: TGTGCTAGTGGTTTGGTACCTCCCCTCCGGGAGCAGTACTTC. Translation gives CASGLVPPLREQYF. This chain joins TRBV12-5 and TRBJ2-7; no clear D gene. V gave up 0 bases and J gave up 7 bases, with 13 bases separating them. The CDR3 consists of 14 residues. From germline, CDR1 is LGHNT and CDR2 FRNRAP.

This chain links TRBV9 with TRBJ1-5; 8 nucleotides align to TRBD1. With V trimmed by 4 bases and J by 2 bases, 5 bases remained unmatched. Germline V gene data show CDR1 as SGDLS and CDR2 as YYNGEE. The CDR3 has 15 amino acids. The CDR3 protein is CASSSGQGGNQPQHF. CDR3 bases: TGTGCCAGCAGCTCAGGACAGGGAGGCAATCAGCCCCAGCATTTT.

This clone came up a few times. V is TRBV20-1 and J is TRBJ2-1; tentatively, D is TRBD2 (5 bases). The CDR3 extends over 11 amino acids. V was clipped by 4 bases and J by 7 bases, with 8 bases between them. Germline CDR1 and CDR2: DFQATT and SNEGSKA (reference sequence). The CDR3 DNA is TGCAGTGCTAACTTAGCGAATGAGCAGTTCTTC. Translating it yields CSANLANEQFF.

A few counts support this clone. The V and J genes are TRBV4-1 and TRBJ1-1, with D unresolved. Germline lookup yields CDR1 MGHRA and CDR2 YSYEKL. The V end lost 2 bases, the J end lost 1 base, and 11 bases lay between the germline ends. This CDR3 spans 15 amino acids. The CDR3 loop is CASSQTASKNTEAFF. For the CDR3, the DNA is TGCGCCAGCAGCCAAACCGCCAGTAAGAACACTGAAGCTTTCTTT.

About this clone itself: At one end, the junction sequence differs from germline, possibly due to a read error. J is TRBJ2-7 and V is TRBV7-9, with D possibly matching TRBD1 (5 bases). The tail of the sequence fits TRBJ2-1 better, so the J call may be wrong. Germline CDR1 and CDR2: SEHNR and FQNEAQ (reference sequence). The CDR3 sequence is 14 residues long. Written as DNA, the CDR3 is TGTTCCAGCAGCCAGGACACGGCCCTCTACGAGCAGTTCTTC. Its protein is CSSSQDTALYEQFF.

DNA for the CDR3: TGTGCCAGCAGGTTAGGGACAGGGGGGAACACTGAAGCTTTCTTT. Translated: CASRLGTGGNTEAFF. This rearrangement joins TRBV27 to TRBJ1-1; 11 nucleotides match TRBD1. CDR3 size: 15 residues. After removal of 6 bases from V and 1 base from J, the junction contained 4 bases not matched to a gene. The germline V gene encodes CDR1 MNHEY and CDR2 SMNVEV (reference sequence).

The J gene is TRBJ2-7, the V gene TRBV5-1; the D gene is possibly TRBD1 (6 bases). The CDR3 spans 14 residues. Germline V lookup: CDR1 SGHRS, CDR2 YFSETQ. Trimming removed 5 bases at V and 1 base at J, with 13 bases between. CDR3 sequence reads: CASSRQAASYEQYF. The CDR3 coding sequence is TGCGCCAGCAGTAGACAGGCGGCATCCTACGAGCAGTACTTC.

The chain links TRBV18 to TRBJ2-5, with TRBD2 matching over 13 bases. The length of the CDR3 is 16 residues. V lost 4 bases, J lost 2 bases, and 4 bases stayed unmatched. Germline V gene lookup returns CDR1 KGHSH and CDR2 LQKENI. This CDR3 reads CASSLGLAGLQETQYF. DNA of the CDR3: TGTGCCAGCTCACTGGGACTAGCGGGACTTCAAGAGACCCAGTACTTC.

This clone was found once. The V call is TRBV30, the J call TRBJ2-1; D gene uncertain. Trimming stripped 1 base from V and 5 bases from J, with 6 bases between. The CDR3 sequence is 12 residues long. From germline, CDR1 is GTSNPN and CDR2 SVGIG (reference sequence). The CDR3: CAWSARNNEQFF. Written as DNA, the CDR3 is TGTGCCTGGAGTGCGCGTAACAATGAGCAGTTCTTC.

The chain carries TRBV29-1 and TRBJ2-7, with 12 nucleotides matching TRBD1. The CDR3 contains 14 residues. The J segment lost 1 base and the V segment lost 7 bases, leaving 5 bases of the junction unmatched. Germline V gene lookup returns CDR1 SQVTM and CDR2 ANQGSEA. The CDR3 bases are TGCAGCGCATCGGGACAGGGGGCATCCTACGAGCAGTACTTC. This sequence encodes CSASGQGASYEQYF.

The table lists this clone with a few counts. J is TRBJ2-3 and V is TRBV4-1; 9 nucleotides match TRBD2. CDR1 MGHRA and CDR2 YSYEKL come from the germline V gene. The CDR3 length is 18 residues. V lost 4 bases and J lost 4; bases outside the gene matches: 15. The CDR3 reads CASSLIAGGPLVADTQYF. The CDR3 DNA is TGCGCCAGCAGCCTCATTGCGGGAGGGCCTTTAGTTGCAGATACGCAGTATTTT.

The chain has TRBV5-6 and TRBJ1-2; 7 bases map to TRBD1. Germline CDR1 reads SGHDT; CDR2 reads YYEEEE. CDR3 size: 15 residues. The V gene end was trimmed by 10 bases and the J gene end by 3 bases; junction bases not matched to a gene: 15. CDR3 loop: CASRSGQERYYGYTF. The CDR3 DNA follows: TGTGCCTCCAGATCAGGACAGGAGCGCTACTATGGCTACACCTTC.

This clone was observed a single time. The rearrangement uses TRBV5-6 and TRBJ2-7, with a weak D call TRBD1 (6 bases). The CDR3 has 12 residues. Trimming shortened V by 2 bases and J by 5 bases, and 8 bases separated the two germline ends. The germline V gene encodes CDR1 SGHDT and CDR2 YYEEEE. CDR3 in DNA: TGTGCCAGCAGCTTTGGACAGAACGAGCAGTACTTC. It translates to CASSFGQNEQYF. Filled out from reference TRBV5-6 and TRBJ2-7, the complete variable domain reads DAGVTQSPTHLIKTRGQQVTLRCSPKSGHDTVSWYQQALGQGPQFIFQYYEEEERQRGNFPDRFSGHQFPNYSSELNVNALLLGDSALYLCASSFGQNEQYFGPGTRLTVT.

This clone has just a few counts. The rearrangement joins TRBV4-1 to TRBJ2-3; a weak D match, TRBD2 (5 bases). Trimming removed 3 bases at V and 8 bases at J, with 15 bases between. The CDR3 loop spans 14 amino acids. CDR1 and CDR2 (germline): MGHRA, YSYEKL. For the CDR3, the DNA is TGCGCCAGCAGCCAGCCCAAGGTGGGGAGTACGCAGTATTTT. Translation gives CASSQPKVGSTQYF.

The chain combines TRBV19 with TRBJ1-2; no reliable D call. V was cut by 7 bases and J by 7 bases, with 22 bases left in between. CDR3 length: 15 residues. Per the germline V gene, CDR1 is LNHDA and CDR2 is SQIVND (reference sequence). The CDR3 spells CASTDNVGRRGGYTF. The CDR3 DNA is TGTGCCAGTACCGATAACGTTGGTCGTCGGGGTGGCTACACCTTC.

The rearrangement uses TRBV9 and TRBJ2-1, with D maybe TRBD2 (5 bases). The CDR3 loop spans 15 amino acids. The germline gives CDR1 SGDLS, CDR2 YYNGEE. V was clipped by 0 bases and J by 4 bases, with 11 bases between them. CDR3 DNA: TGTGCCAGCAGCGTAGAAGCGGTCCTTTACAATGAGCAGTTCTTC. Its protein is CASSVEAVLYNEQFF. The whole variable domain, remainder taken from reference TRBV9 and TRBJ2-1, is DSGVTQTPKHLITATGQRVTLRCSPRSGDLSVYWYQQSLDQGLQFLIQYYNGEERAKGNILERFSAQQFPDLHSELNLSSLELGDSALYFCASSVEAVLYNEQFFGPGTRLTVL.

The chain uses TRBV13 and TRBJ1-1, with 7 bases matching TRBD1. This CDR3 comprises 17 residues. CDR1 is PRHDT and CDR2 is FYEKMQ in the germline V gene (reference sequence). J lost 1 base, V lost 0 bases, and 8 bases had no gene match. In nucleotides, the CDR3 is TGTGCCAGCAGCTTAGGCAGGACAGGCCTGGCGAACACTGAAGCTTTCTTT. This encodes CASSLGRTGLANTEAFF.

The chain employs TRBV11-2 and TRBJ2-7, with D perhaps matching TRBD1 (5 bases). The germline CDR1 and CDR2 sequences are SGHAT and FQNNGV. The V and J ends lost 1 base and 5 bases respectively, with 9 bases between them. This CDR3 region has 13 residues. The CDR3 nucleotides read TGTGCCAGCAGCTTAGCAGGGATCGACGAGCAGTACTTC. Its translation is CASSLAGIDEQYF.

The chain couples TRBV5-4 to TRBJ2-1; possibly TRBD2 for D (6 bases). Per the germline V gene, CDR1 is SGHNT and CDR2 is YYREEE (reference sequence). The CDR3 length is 15 residues. V was pared by 1 base and J by 6 bases, with 14 bases between. CDR3 residues: CASSLFGGAGNEQFF. In DNA, the CDR3 is TGTGCCAGCAGCTTGTTCGGCGGGGCGGGCAATGAGCAGTTCTTC. Full variable domain (remainder filled in from reference TRBV5-4 and TRBJ2-1): ETGVTQSPTHLIKTRGQQVTLRCSSQSGHNTVSWYQQALGQGPQFIFQYYREEENGRGNFPPRFSGLQFPNYSSELNVNALELDDSALYLCASSLFGGAGNEQFFGPGTRLTVL.

The rearrangement uses TRBV11-2 and TRBJ2-3; no firm D call. This CDR3 has 16 residues. Per germline, CDR1 SGHAT and CDR2 FQNNGV. V lost 2 bases and J lost 0, with 12 bases in between. CDR3 nucleotides: TGTGCCAGCAGCTTAACGGTGAAGCTTAGCACAGATACGCAGTATTTT. This encodes CASSLTVKLSTDTQYF.